Given below is one T cell receptor beta chain in context. Antigen unknown. The data stem from a study of T cell repertoires in cytomegalovirus infection. Background on the study: CMV epitopes that were recently identified and HLA-C-restricted were used alongside well-studied HLA-B-restricted ones. An indication of both CMV infection and matching HLA type came from public TCR beta signatures.

V dropped 5 bases and J dropped 12 bases, with 26 bases sitting between them. CDR1 is MNHEY and CDR2 is SVGEGT in the germline V gene. This CDR3 has 16 amino acids. From the reads, TCRdb called clonotypes with MiXCR, one entry per CDR3 protein. This sample has some 350,000 distinct CDR3 sequences; about 28% occur once, and the top ten carry about 19%. Study results and limitations: Summed frequency of shared TCR beta families picked out CMV carriers who also had the relevant HLA.

This chain connects TRBV6-2 or TRBV6-3 to TRBJ2-1, with D maybe TRBD1 (5 bases). Sequenced here: cultured PBMCs, sampled from culture after CMV antigen stimulation. The sequence came from a human donor in good health (CMV status not recorded). Some clones in this sample may be carry-over from other donors' samples. The CDR3: CASSREPRQPRQRQFF. CDR3 nucleotides: TGTGCCAGCAGTAGGGAACCGAGACAGCCCCGGCAAAGGCAGTTCTTC.